This TCR beta chain is from a study of blood T cell repertoires in COVID-19. The CDR3 has 16 amino acids. The V end was cut by 6 bases, the J end by 2 bases, with 20 bases between. In germline, CDR1 is MNHEY, CDR2 SVGEGT. In the authors' methods: Counts of nucleated cells, estimated from reference gene primer amplification, were obtained. The protocol was immunoSEQ multiplex PCR, while the TCRdb copy is restricted to in-frame clones and leaves out a portion. V, J and clone size reflect that table, while D and trimming were determined from the DNA. The sample includes about 150,000 clones, around 84% of them seen just once.

The chain links TRBV6-2 or TRBV6-3 to TRBJ2-7; D might be TRBD1 (6 bases). Sequencing input: peripheral blood. This clonotype was sampled from a man in his sixties with active or convalescent COVID-19. CDR3 amino acids: CASSPNQGHVTYEQYF. The CDR3 nucleotides read TGTGCCAGCAGCCCTAACCAGGGGCACGTTACCTACGAGCAGTACTTC.